What follows describes a single T cell receptor beta chain. Authors' data handling: Estimated nucleated cell counts came from reference gene primer amplification. Clones were sequenced by immunoSEQ multiplex PCR, and TCRdb holds only the in-frame ones, with some missing. V, J and clone size are taken as reported in that table, and D and trimming were inferred from the DNA itself. The sample consists of approximately 220,000 clones, roughly nine tenths of them appearing once. The CDR3 spans 16 residues. CDR1 and CDR2 (germline): SEHNR, FQNEAQ (reference sequence). The V end lost 5 bases, the J end lost 4 bases, and 15 bases lay between the germline ends. These data originate in a study of blood T cell repertoires in COVID-19. Study information: Acute-phase and convalescent COVID-19 samples originated in the United States, Italy and Spain. Nucleic acid was either cDNA or gDNA, and it came from T cells, B-cell-depleted T cells, or PBMCs.

Sequenced: peripheral blood. The rearrangement links TRBV7-9 to TRBJ1-6, with TRBD1 as a possible D gene (6 bases). The receptor comes from a man between 35 and 55 years old with acute or convalescent COVID-19. The CDR3 nucleotides are TGTGCCAGCAGCCCGGGGGGGGCTCGGTATAATTCACCCCTCCACTTT. Amino acid sequence: CASSPGGARYNSPLHF.